This TCR beta chain was sequenced during a study of low-dose radiotherapy and immunotherapy resistance in tumors. Described time point: before trial treatment. The germline V gene has CDR1 KGHSH and CDR2 LQKENI. The CDR3 contains 14 residues. V shed 0 bases and J 7 bases; nucleotides not matched to a gene: 3. Primers targeting TRAV and TRBV primed first-strand cDNA, covering alpha and beta chains. TCR amplification used 15 to 20 PCR cycles, a constant-region primer and a V-primer adapter. One entry per CDR3 protein, called by TCRdb with MiXCR from the reads. The sample records 80,000 to 90,000 distinct CDR3 sequences, over 15% being singletons.

The chain uses TRBV18 and TRBJ1-2, with 9 bases aligning to TRBD1. This sample comprised PBMCs, obtained before treatment. This TCR was recovered from a male donor with prostate cancer. CDR3 residues: CASSPPQGALGYTF. Written as DNA, the CDR3 is TGTGCCAGCTCACCACCACAGGGGGCGCTTGGCTACACCTTC.